What follows describes a single T cell receptor (beta chain). The data were obtained in a study of blood T cell repertoires in COVID-19. Sequenced by immunoSEQ multiplex PCR; TCRdb stores in-frame clones only, minus some. Of hundreds of thousands of clones detected, almost 85% appear once; the ten largest clones hold more than 6%. Germline V lookup: CDR1 MNHEY, CDR2 SVGAGI. This CDR3 comprises 14 residues. V gave up 0 bases and J gave up 4 bases, with 10 bases separating them. The rearrangement uses TRBV6-5 and TRBJ2-7, with D maybe TRBD1 (5 bases). Material: peripheral blood. This TCR derives from a human donor in a cohort sampled during active COVID-19. The CDR3 loop is CASSYSGRVYEQYF. The DNA for the CDR3 is TGTGCCAGCAGTTACTCGGGCAGGGTATACGAGCAGTACTTC.